The 4 T cell receptor beta chains listed next were all sequenced from one sample in a study of technical replicates of blood from several donors. Profiled with immunoSEQ multiplex PCR; TCRdb holds only in-frame clones, not every one. The sample holds tens of thousands of clones; 95% to 98% are singletons and the top ten take 0.15% to 0.2%. Sequenced input: T cells isolated from PBMCs. The source of these receptors is a human donor in good health.

The V gene is TRBV13, the J gene TRBJ1-1; 7 bases are shared with TRBD1. The CDR3 is 14 amino acids. J gave up 5 bases and V 3 bases, and 6 bases lay outside the gene matches. From germline, CDR1 is PRHDT and CDR2 FYEKMQ (reference sequence). CDR3 nucleotide sequence: TGTGCCAGCAGCTTCCACAGCAGGGGGACTGAAGCTTTCTTT. Residues: CASSFHSRGTEAFF.

V and J are TRBV9 and TRBJ1-1; D is uncertain. Trimming removed 0 bases at V and 1 base at J, with 10 bases between. This CDR3 contains 15 residues. Germline loops: CDR1 SGDLS, CDR2 YYNGEE. CDR3 amino acids: CASSVGADPNTEAFF. DNA of the CDR3: TGTGCCAGCAGCGTAGGGGCAGACCCGAACACTGAAGCTTTCTTT.

V usage is TRBV18 and J usage is TRBJ1-1; 9 bases fit TRBD1. Germline assignment: CDR1 KGHSH and CDR2 LQKENI. The CDR3 is made up of 15 amino acids. J was trimmed by 5 bases and V by 8 bases; bases with no gene match: 12. DNA of the CDR3: TGTGCCAGCACCCGGGACAGGGACGTAATTACTGAAGCTTTCTTT. It is translated as CASTRDRDVITEAFF.

The rearrangement links TRBV7-3 to TRBJ2-6; D gene uncertain. In germline, CDR1 is SGHTA, CDR2 FQGTGA. The CDR3 has 17 amino acids. V was shortened by 0 bases and J by 3 bases, with 12 bases between the two germline ends. The CDR3 sequence is CASSLTGSGYGANVLTF. The CDR3 DNA follows: TGTGCCAGCAGCTTAACCGGGTCTGGGTATGGGGCCAACGTCCTGACTTTC.